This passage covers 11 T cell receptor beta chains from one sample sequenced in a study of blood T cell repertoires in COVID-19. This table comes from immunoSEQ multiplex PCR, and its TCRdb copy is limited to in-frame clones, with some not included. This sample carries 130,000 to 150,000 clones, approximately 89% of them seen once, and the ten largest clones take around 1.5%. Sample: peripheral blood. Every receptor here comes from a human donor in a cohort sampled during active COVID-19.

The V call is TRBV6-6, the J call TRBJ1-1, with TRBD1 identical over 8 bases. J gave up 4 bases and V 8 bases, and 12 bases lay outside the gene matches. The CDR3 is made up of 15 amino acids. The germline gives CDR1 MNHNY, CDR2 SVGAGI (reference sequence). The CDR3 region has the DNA TGTGCCAGCCTATCAGGGGGCCGGCGGAGCACTGAAGCTTTCTTT. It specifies CASLSGGRRSTEAFF.

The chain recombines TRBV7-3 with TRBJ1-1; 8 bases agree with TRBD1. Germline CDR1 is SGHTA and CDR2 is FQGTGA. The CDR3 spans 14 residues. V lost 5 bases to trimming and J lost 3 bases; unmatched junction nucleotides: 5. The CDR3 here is CASSPTGGDTEAFF. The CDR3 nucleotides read TGTGCCAGCAGCCCAACAGGGGGGGACACTGAAGCTTTCTTT.

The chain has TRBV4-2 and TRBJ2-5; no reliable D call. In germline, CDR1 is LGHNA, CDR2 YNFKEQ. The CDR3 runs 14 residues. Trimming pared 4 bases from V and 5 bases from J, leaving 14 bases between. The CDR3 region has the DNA TGTGCCAGCAGCCCCGCACCGGTCCGGGAGACCCAGTACTTC. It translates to CASSPAPVRETQYF.

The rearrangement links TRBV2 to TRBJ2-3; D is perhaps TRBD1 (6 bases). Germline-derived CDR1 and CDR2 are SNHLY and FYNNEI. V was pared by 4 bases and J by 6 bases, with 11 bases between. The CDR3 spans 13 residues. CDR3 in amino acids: CASSADQGDTQYF. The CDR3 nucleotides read TGTGCCAGCAGTGCCGACCAGGGGGATACGCAGTATTTT.

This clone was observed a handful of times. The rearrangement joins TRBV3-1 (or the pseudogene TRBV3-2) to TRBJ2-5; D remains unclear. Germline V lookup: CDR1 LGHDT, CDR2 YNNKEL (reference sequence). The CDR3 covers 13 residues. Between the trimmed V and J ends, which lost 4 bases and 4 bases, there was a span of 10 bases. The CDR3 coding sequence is TGTGCCAGCAGCCCCGGCAGGTTAGAGACCCAGTACTTC. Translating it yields CASSPGRLETQYF.

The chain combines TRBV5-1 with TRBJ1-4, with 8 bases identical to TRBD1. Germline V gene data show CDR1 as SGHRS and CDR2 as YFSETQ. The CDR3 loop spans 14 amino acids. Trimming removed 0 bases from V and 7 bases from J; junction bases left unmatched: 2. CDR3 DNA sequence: TGCGCCAGCAGCTTGGGGGACAGGAGTGAAAAACTGTTTTTT. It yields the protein CASSLGDRSEKLFF.

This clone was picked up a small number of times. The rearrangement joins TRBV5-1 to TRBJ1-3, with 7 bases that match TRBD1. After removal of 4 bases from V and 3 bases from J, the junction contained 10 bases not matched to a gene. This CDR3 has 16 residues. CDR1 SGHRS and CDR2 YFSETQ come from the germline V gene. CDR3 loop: CASSLSTGIYGNTIYF. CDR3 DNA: TGCGCCAGCAGCCTCTCGACAGGGATATATGGAAACACCATATATTTT.

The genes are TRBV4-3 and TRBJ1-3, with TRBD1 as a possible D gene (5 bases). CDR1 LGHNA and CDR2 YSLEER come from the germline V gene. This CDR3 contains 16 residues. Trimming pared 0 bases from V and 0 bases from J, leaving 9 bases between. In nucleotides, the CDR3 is TGCGCCAGCAGCCAAGATGGGGGGGGCTCTGGAAACACCATATATTTT. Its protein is CASSQDGGGSGNTIYF.

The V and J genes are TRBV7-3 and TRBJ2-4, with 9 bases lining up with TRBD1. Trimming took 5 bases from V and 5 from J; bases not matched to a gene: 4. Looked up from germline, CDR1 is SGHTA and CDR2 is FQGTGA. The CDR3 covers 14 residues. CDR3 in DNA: TGTGCCAGCAGCCCTACAGGGGGCCAAAACATTCAGTACTTC. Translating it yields CASSPTGGQNIQYF.

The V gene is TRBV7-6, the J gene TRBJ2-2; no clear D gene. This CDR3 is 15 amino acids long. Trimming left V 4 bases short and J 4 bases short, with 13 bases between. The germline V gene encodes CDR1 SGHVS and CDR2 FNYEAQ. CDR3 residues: CASSYTPPGTGELFF. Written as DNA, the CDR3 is TGTGCCAGCAGCTATACACCCCCAGGCACCGGGGAGCTGTTTTTT.

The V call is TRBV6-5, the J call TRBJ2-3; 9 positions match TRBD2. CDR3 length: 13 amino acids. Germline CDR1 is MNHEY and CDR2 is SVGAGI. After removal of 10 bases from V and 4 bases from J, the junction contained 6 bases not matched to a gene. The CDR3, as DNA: TGTGCCACCGGGACTAGCCTCTCAGATACGCAGTATTTT. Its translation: CATGTSLSDTQYF.